The 14 T cell receptor beta chains given below trace back to one sample, sequenced in a study of CD8+ T cells in alopecia areata. Following extraction, RNA underwent reverse transcription to cDNA, which served as the sequencing template. TCRdb keeps only in-frame clones here, not all; method: immunoSEQ multiplex PCR. The sample holds roughly 150,000 clones, about 53% seen once. The source was CD8+ T cells sorted from blood, collected at week 0. The source is a human donor with alopecia areata.

This clone was picked up a small number of times. This sequence joins TRBV19 and TRBJ1-1; D uncertain. This CDR3 spans 14 amino acids. Trimming cost V 6 bases and J 1 base, with 12 bases left between them. CDR1 and CDR2 from the germline V gene are LNHDA and SQIVND (reference sequence). DNA for the CDR3: TGTGCCAGTAGAATTGGAGTTACGAACACTGAAGCTTTCTTT. This translates into CASRIGVTNTEAFF.

The J gene is TRBJ2-5, the V gene TRBV5-6; TRBD1 aligns across 7 bases. The junction had 9 bases not matched to a gene; V was cut back by 5 bases and J by 5 bases. Per germline, CDR1 SGHDT and CDR2 YYEEEE. The CDR3 is 14 amino acids. The CDR3 reads CASSLSRGIETQYF. The CDR3 region has the DNA TGTGCCAGCAGTTTAAGCAGGGGGATCGAGACCCAGTACTTC.

This rearrangement joins TRBV11-2 to TRBJ1-6, with D possibly being TRBD1 (5 bases). CDR1 is SGHAT and CDR2 is FQNNGV in the germline V gene. Trimming pared 8 bases from V and 4 bases from J, leaving 12 bases between. The CDR3 totals 14 residues. This chain's CDR3 is CASSVGGYNSPLHF. The DNA for the CDR3 is TGTGCCAGCTCGGTCGGGGGGTATAATTCACCCCTCCACTTT.

In DNA form, the CDR3 reads TGTGCCAGCAGCTTAGTGCTCGCCGGTGGCGAGCAGTACTTC. This translates into CASSLVLAGGEQYF. This chain uses TRBV7-2 with TRBJ2-7, with no clear D. CDR1 is SGHTA and CDR2 is FQGNSA in the germline V gene. V lost 1 base to trimming and J lost 6 bases, with 13 bases between them. The CDR3 totals 14 residues.

The CDR3 protein is CASMENRANEQFF. CDR3 DNA: TGTGCCAGCATGGAGAACAGGGCGAATGAGCAGTTCTTC. This chain connects TRBV6-5 to TRBJ2-1, with a possible D match to TRBD1 (6 bases). Germline loops: CDR1 MNHEY, CDR2 SVGAGI. The length of the CDR3 is 13 residues. V dropped 7 bases and J dropped 7 bases, with 14 bases sitting between them.

As DNA, the CDR3 is TGCGCCAGCAGTCCCTCGGACATAATCGGTTCACCCCTCCACTTT. It codes for CASSPSDIIGSPLHF. V usage is TRBV23-1 and J usage is TRBJ1-6, with D perhaps matching TRBD1 (5 bases). TRBV23-1 is an open reading frame, and its role is uncertain. The V end was cut by 4 bases, the J end by 9 bases, with 16 bases between. The CDR3 is made up of 15 amino acids.

This clone was observed at least ten times. The gene calls are TRBV6-5 and TRBJ1-1; D is unclear. Trimming pared 0 bases from V and 2 bases from J, leaving 10 bases between. The CDR3 is 15 residues long. Germline CDR1 is MNHEY and CDR2 is SVGAGI. The CDR3 coding sequence is TGTGCCAGCAGTTACTCGTCAGGATCAAACACTGAAGCTTTCTTT. Translating it yields CASSYSSGSNTEAFF.

This chain connects TRBV5-1 to TRBJ2-5; 13 bases align to TRBD2. Germline lookup yields CDR1 SGHRS and CDR2 YFSETQ. The CDR3 is made up of 16 amino acids. V dropped 4 bases and J dropped 5; count of bases not matched to a gene: 8. The CDR3 DNA follows: TGCGCCAGCAGCGGAACTAGCGGGGGGGCCGGTGAGACCCAGTACTTC. The encoded protein is CASSGTSGGAGETQYF.

The gene calls are TRBV19 and TRBJ1-5; tentatively, D is TRBD1 (5 bases). Germline V CDR1 and CDR2: LNHDA, SQIVND (reference sequence). V shed 0 bases and J shed 6 bases, with 12 bases lying between them. The CDR3 has 15 amino acids. CDR3: CASSIDPGFRQPQHF. In DNA, the CDR3 is TGTGCCAGTAGTATAGATCCAGGGTTTCGTCAGCCCCAGCATTTT.

The V gene is TRBV5-1, the J gene TRBJ1-5; D is unresolved. V dropped 4 bases and J dropped 1 base, with 12 bases sitting between them. Germline assignment: CDR1 SGHRS and CDR2 YFSETQ. The CDR3 is made up of 15 amino acids. The CDR3: CASSPAPGSNQPQHF. The DNA for the CDR3 is TGCGCCAGCAGCCCCGCCCCGGGCAGCAATCAGCCCCAGCATTTT.

The chain carries TRBV29-1 and TRBJ2-3; 7 bases match TRBD1. Germline V CDR1 and CDR2: SQVTM, ANQGSEA. V was clipped by 7 bases and J by 3 bases; unmatched bases: 19. The CDR3 length is 17 residues. The CDR3 is CSATGTPSGGRTDTQYF. For the CDR3, the DNA is TGCAGCGCCACCGGGACGCCCTCAGGGGGACGTACAGATACGCAGTATTTT.

Only a few counts were recorded for this clone. V is TRBV19 and J is TRBJ2-7, with 7 bases aligning to TRBD2. The CDR3 sequence is 14 residues long. V lost 5 bases, J lost 4 bases, and 8 bases stayed unmatched. The V gene's germline CDR1 is LNHDA and CDR2 SQIVND (reference sequence). CDR3 amino acids: CASSDSGSSYEQYF. For the CDR3, the DNA is TGTGCCAGTAGTGATAGCGGGTCTTCATACGAGCAGTACTTC.

This clone has only a few counts. V and J are TRBV9 and TRBJ1-2, with a possible D match to TRBD1 (5 bases). V gave up 0 bases and J gave up 3 bases, with 6 bases separating them. This CDR3 contains 13 residues. Germline V lookup: CDR1 SGDLS, CDR2 YYNGEE. CDR3 in amino acids: CASSVGDDYGYTF. CDR3 bases: TGTGCCAGCAGCGTAGGGGACGACTATGGCTACACCTTC.

The chain links TRBV6-1 to TRBJ1-2; 7 bases are shared with TRBD1. The V gene's germline CDR1 is MNHNS and CDR2 SASEGT. After removal of 1 base from V and 5 bases from J, the junction contained 4 bases not matched to a gene. CDR3 length: 14 residues. CDR3 sequence: CASSEVRGAYGYTF. The CDR3 DNA is TGTGCCAGCAGTGAAGTCAGGGGGGCGTATGGCTACACCTTC.